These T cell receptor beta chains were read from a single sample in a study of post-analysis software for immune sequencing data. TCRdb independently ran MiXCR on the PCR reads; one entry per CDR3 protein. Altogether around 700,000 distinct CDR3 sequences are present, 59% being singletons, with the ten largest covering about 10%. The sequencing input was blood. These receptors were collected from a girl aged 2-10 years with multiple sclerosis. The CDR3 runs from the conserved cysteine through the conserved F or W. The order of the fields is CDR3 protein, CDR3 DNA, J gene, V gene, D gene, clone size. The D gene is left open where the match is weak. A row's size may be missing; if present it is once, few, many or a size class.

CDR3 protein: CASSTRASNYGYTF; CDR3 DNA: TGTGCCAGCAGCACCAGGGCCTCTAACTATGGCTACACCTTC; J gene: TRBJ1-2; V gene: TRBV6-5; D gene: .; clone size: .
CDR3 protein: CASSYQGDQPQHF; CDR3 DNA: TGTGCCAGCAGCTACCAGGGGGATCAGCCCCAGCATTTT; J gene: TRBJ1-5; V gene: TRBV7-2; D gene: TRBD1; clone size: .
CDR3 protein: CASSSRTGLGSYNEQFF; CDR3 DNA: TGTGCCAGCAGTTCGCGGACAGGGCTGGGCTCCTACAATGAGCAGTTCTTC; J gene: TRBJ2-1; V gene: TRBV28; D gene: TRBD1; clone size: .
CDR3 protein: CASSGFWGTDTQYF; CDR3 DNA: TGTGCCAGCAGTGGGTTTTGGGGCACAGATACGCAGTATTTT; J gene: TRBJ2-3; V gene: TRBV12-3/TRBV12-4; D gene: .; clone size: .
CDR3 protein: CASRRDNSNQPQHF; CDR3 DNA: TGTGCCAGCAGGAGGGACAATAGCAATCAGCCCCAGCATTTT; J gene: TRBJ1-5; V gene: TRBV6-6; D gene: .; clone size: .
CDR3 protein: CASSLDREDSYEQYF; CDR3 DNA: TGTGCCAGCAGCTTAGACAGGGAGGACTCCTACGAGCAGTACTTC; J gene: TRBJ2-7; V gene: TRBV7-9; D gene: .; clone size: .
CDR3 protein: CASSLAGADQPQHF; CDR3 DNA: TGTGCCAGCAGTTTAGCAGGGGCGGATCAGCCCCAGCATTTT; J gene: TRBJ1-5; V gene: TRBV12-3/TRBV12-4; D gene: .; clone size: .
CDR3 protein: CASSRGTNEQYF; CDR3 DNA: TGTGCCAGCAGCCGTGGGACTAACGAGCAGTACTTC; J gene: TRBJ2-7; V gene: TRBV7-9; D gene: TRBD2; clone size: .
CDR3 protein: CSVTKEVGSGIISYNEQFF; CDR3 DNA: TGCAGTGTTACAAAAGAGGTCGGTAGCGGGATAATCTCCTACAATGAGCAGTTCTTC; J gene: TRBJ2-1; V gene: TRBV20-1; D gene: TRBD2; clone size: few
CDR3 protein: CAGSTPGSYEQYF; CDR3 DNA: TGTGCCGGCAGTACCCCCGGATCATACGAGCAGTACTTC; J gene: TRBJ2-7; V gene: TRBV6-5; D gene: .; clone size: .
CDR3 protein: CASMAGEADTQYF; CDR3 DNA: TGTGCCAGCATGGCAGGGGAAGCAGATACGCAGTATTTT; J gene: TRBJ2-3; V gene: TRBV6-5; D gene: .; clone size: few
CDR3 protein: CASTTGAYNEQFF; CDR3 DNA: TGTGCCTCAACGACAGGGGCCTACAATGAGCAGTTCTTC; J gene: TRBJ2-1; V gene: TRBV10-3; D gene: TRBD1; clone size: .
CDR3 protein: CAKHTGDPGANVLTF; CDR3 DNA: TGCGCCAAACATACAGGGGACCCTGGGGCCAACGTCCTGACTTTC; J gene: TRBJ2-6; V gene: TRBV4-3; D gene: TRBD1; clone size: .
CDR3 protein: CASSLVSAYQETQYF; CDR3 DNA: TGCGCCAGCAGCTTGGTGTCGGCGTACCAAGAGACCCAGTACTTC; J gene: TRBJ2-5; V gene: TRBV5-1; D gene: .; clone size: few
CDR3 protein: CASQGGGTSYNVQFF; CDR3 DNA: TGCGCCAGCCAAGGAGGAGGAACCTCCTACAATGTGCAGTTCTTC; J gene: TRBJ2-1; V gene: TRBV5-1; D gene: .; clone size: .
CDR3 protein: CASRQESYEQYF; CDR3 DNA: TGTGCCAGCAGACAGGAATCCTACGAGCAGTACTTC; J gene: TRBJ2-7; V gene: TRBV2; D gene: .; clone size: .
CDR3 protein: CATSTDAGELFF; CDR3 DNA: TGTGCCACCAGCACGGACGCCGGGGAGCTGTTTTTT; J gene: TRBJ2-2; V gene: TRBV15; D gene: .; clone size: once
CDR3 protein: CASRATSGREGEQYF; CDR3 DNA: TGTGCCAGCAGAGCTACTAGCGGGAGGGAGGGCGAGCAGTACTTC; J gene: TRBJ2-7; V gene: TRBV12-3/TRBV12-4; D gene: TRBD2; clone size: few
CDR3 protein: CASSRTGRDNQPQHF; CDR3 DNA: TGTGCCAGCAGTAGGACAGGGAGGGACAATCAGCCCCAGCATTTT; J gene: TRBJ1-5; V gene: TRBV12-3/TRBV12-4; D gene: TRBD1; clone size: .
CDR3 protein: CASRPWTGGYEQYF; CDR3 DNA: TGTGCCAGCAGACCCTGGACAGGGGGCTACGAGCAGTACTTC; J gene: TRBJ2-7; V gene: TRBV27; D gene: TRBD1; clone size: .
CDR3 protein: CAISAGQKAVDTQYF; CDR3 DNA: TGTGCCATCAGCGCGGGACAGAAGGCCGTGGATACGCAGTATTTT; J gene: TRBJ2-3; V gene: TRBV10-3; D gene: .; clone size: .
CDR3 protein: CASSQSGNRGAEKLFF; CDR3 DNA: TGTGCCAGCAGCCAATCCGGGAACAGGGGTGCAGAAAAACTGTTTTTT; J gene: TRBJ1-4; V gene: TRBV3-1; D gene: TRBD1; clone size: .
CDR3 protein: CAWSDSPVTDTQYF; CDR3 DNA: TGTGCCTGGAGCGACTCCCCCGTCACAGATACGCAGTATTTT; J gene: TRBJ2-3; V gene: TRBV30; D gene: .; clone size: few
CDR3 protein: CASSLAGGHGYTF; CDR3 DNA: TGCGCCAGCAGCTTGGCAGGGGGCCATGGCTACACCTTC; J gene: TRBJ1-2; V gene: TRBV5-1; D gene: TRBD1; clone size: few
CDR3 protein: CASSFRDSTYNEQFF; CDR3 DNA: TGTGCCAGCAGCTTCCGGGACTCTACATACAATGAGCAGTTCTTC; J gene: TRBJ2-1; V gene: TRBV7-6; D gene: .; clone size: .
CDR3 protein: CSAAPTYDAYEQYF; CDR3 DNA: TGCAGCGCTGCCCCGACCTATGACGCCTACGAGCAGTACTTC; J gene: TRBJ2-7; V gene: TRBV29-1; D gene: .; clone size: few
CDR3 protein: CASSQGTAENEKLFF; CDR3 DNA: TGCGCCAGCAGCCAAGGGACGGCAGAGAATGAAAAACTGTTTTTT; J gene: TRBJ1-4; V gene: TRBV4-1; D gene: .; clone size: .
CDR3 protein: CASSFPSGAIQETQYF; CDR3 DNA: TGTGCCAGCAGCTTCCCTAGCGGGGCGATCCAAGAGACCCAGTACTTC; J gene: TRBJ2-5; V gene: TRBV7-2; D gene: TRBD2; clone size: .
CDR3 protein: CASSYSLRDRSNQPQHF; CDR3 DNA: TGTGCCAGCAGTTACTCCCTTAGGGACAGGAGCAATCAGCCCCAGCATTTT; J gene: TRBJ1-5; V gene: TRBV6-6; D gene: TRBD1; clone size: few
CDR3 protein: CASRFGQPSVTEAFF; CDR3 DNA: TGTGCCAGCAGATTTGGACAGCCCTCCGTCACTGAAGCTTTCTTT; J gene: TRBJ1-1; V gene: TRBV25-1; D gene: .; clone size: .
CDR3 protein: CAISERADTQYF; CDR3 DNA: TGTGCCATCAGTGAGAGGGCAGATACGCAGTATTTT; J gene: TRBJ2-3; V gene: TRBV10-3; D gene: .; clone size: .
CDR3 protein: CASAGGGEAFF; CDR3 DNA: TGTGCCAGCGCGGGGGGTGGTGAAGCTTTCTTT; J gene: TRBJ1-1; V gene: TRBV25-1; D gene: .; clone size: .